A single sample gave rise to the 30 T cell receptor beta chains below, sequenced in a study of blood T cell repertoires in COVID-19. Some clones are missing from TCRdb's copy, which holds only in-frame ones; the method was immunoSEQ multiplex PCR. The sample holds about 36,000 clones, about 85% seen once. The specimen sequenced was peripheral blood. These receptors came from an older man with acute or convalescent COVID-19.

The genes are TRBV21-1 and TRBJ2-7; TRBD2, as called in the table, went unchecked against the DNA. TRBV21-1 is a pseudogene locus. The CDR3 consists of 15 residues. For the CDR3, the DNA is TGTGCCAGTGCAATTAGCGGGAGTCACGCCTACGAGCAGTACTTC. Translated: CASAISGSHAYEQYF.

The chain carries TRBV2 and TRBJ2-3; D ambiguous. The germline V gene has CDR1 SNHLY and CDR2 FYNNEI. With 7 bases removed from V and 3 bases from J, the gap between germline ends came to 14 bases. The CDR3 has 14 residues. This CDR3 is CASNGRSRTDTQYF. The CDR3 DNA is TGTGCCAGCAACGGAAGGAGTAGGACAGATACGCAGTATTTT.

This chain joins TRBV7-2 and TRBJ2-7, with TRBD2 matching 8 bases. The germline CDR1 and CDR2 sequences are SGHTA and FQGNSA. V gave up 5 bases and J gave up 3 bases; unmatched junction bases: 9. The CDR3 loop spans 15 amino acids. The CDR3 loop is CASSPEREMLYEQYF. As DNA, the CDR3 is TGTGCCAGCAGCCCCGAGCGGGAGATGCTCTACGAGCAGTACTTC.

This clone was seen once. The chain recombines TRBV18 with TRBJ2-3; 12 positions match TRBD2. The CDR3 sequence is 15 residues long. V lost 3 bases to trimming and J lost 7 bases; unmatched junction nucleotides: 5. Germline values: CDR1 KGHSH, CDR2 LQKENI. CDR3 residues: CASSPTSGRDNTQYF. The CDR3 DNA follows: TGTGCCAGCTCACCGACTAGCGGGAGAGACAATACGCAGTATTTT.

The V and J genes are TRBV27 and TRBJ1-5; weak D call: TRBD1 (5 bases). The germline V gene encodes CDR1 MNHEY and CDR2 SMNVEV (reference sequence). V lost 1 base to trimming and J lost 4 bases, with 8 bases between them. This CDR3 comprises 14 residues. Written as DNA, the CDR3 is TGTGCCAGCAGTTTATTTGGGGGGAATCAGCCCCAGCATTTT. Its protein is CASSLFGGNQPQHF.

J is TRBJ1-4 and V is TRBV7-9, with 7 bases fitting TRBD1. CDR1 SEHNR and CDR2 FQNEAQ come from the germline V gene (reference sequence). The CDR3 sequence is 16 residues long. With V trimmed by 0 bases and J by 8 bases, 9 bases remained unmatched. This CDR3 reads CASSLASGTDHEKLFF. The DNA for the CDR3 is TGTGCCAGCAGCTTAGCCTCCGGGACAGACCACGAAAAACTGTTTTTT.

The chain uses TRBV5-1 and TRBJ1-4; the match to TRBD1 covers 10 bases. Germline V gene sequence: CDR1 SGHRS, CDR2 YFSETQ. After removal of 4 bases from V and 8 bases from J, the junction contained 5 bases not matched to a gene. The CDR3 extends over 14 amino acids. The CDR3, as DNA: TGCGCCAGCAGCCCAGGGACAGGGGCGGAAAAACTGTTTTTT. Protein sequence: CASSPGTGAEKLFF. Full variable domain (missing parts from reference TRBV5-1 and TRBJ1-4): KAGVTQTPRYLIKTRGQQVTLSCSPISGHRSVSWYQQTPGQGLQFLFEYFSETQRNKGNFPGRFSGRQFSNSRSEMNVSTLELGDSALYLCASSPGTGAEKLFFGSGTQLSVL.

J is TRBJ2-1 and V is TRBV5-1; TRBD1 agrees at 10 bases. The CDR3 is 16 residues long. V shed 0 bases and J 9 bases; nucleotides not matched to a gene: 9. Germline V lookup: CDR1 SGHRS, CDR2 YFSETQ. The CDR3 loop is CASSLARGTGETEQFF. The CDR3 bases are TGCGCCAGCAGCTTGGCCCGGGGGACAGGGGAGACTGAGCAGTTCTTC.

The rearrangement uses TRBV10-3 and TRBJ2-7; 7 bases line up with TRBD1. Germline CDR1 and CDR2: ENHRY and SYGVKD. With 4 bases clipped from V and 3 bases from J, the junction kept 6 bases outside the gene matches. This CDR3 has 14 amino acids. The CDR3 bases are TGTGCCATCAGTGGGGACAGTGTCCTCTACGAGCAGTACTTC. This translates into CAISGDSVLYEQYF.

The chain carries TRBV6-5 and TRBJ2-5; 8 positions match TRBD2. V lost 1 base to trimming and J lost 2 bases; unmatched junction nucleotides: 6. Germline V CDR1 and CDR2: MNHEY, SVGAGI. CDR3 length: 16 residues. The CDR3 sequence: CASSYWNSGTQETQYF. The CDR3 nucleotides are TGTGCCAGCAGTTACTGGAATAGCGGGACGCAAGAGACCCAGTACTTC.

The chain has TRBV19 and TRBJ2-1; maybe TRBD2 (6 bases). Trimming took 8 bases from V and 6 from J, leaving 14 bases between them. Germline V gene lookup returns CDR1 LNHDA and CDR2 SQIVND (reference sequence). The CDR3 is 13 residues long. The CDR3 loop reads CASGEQEGNEQFF. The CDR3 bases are TGTGCCAGTGGAGAGCAGGAGGGCAATGAGCAGTTCTTC.

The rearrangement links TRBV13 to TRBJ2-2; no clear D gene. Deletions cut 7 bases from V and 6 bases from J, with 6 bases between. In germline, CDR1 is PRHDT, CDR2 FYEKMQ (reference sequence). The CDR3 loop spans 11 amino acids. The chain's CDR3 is CASTVAGELFF. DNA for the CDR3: TGTGCCAGCACGGTAGCCGGGGAGCTGTTTTTT.

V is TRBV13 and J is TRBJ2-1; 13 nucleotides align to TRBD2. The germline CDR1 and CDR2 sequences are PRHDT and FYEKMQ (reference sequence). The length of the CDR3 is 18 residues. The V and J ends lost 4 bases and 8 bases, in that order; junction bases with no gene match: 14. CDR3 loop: CASSSILAGGTGGDEQFF. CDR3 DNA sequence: TGTGCCAGCAGCTCGATACTAGCGGGAGGGACGGGTGGCGATGAGCAGTTCTTC.

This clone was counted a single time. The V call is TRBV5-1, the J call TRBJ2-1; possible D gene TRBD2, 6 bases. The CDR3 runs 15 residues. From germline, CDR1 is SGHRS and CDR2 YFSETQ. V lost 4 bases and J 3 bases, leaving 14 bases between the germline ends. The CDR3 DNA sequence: TGCGCCAGCAGCGAGGGACGGGGGTACTACAATGAGCAGTTCTTC. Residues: CASSEGRGYYNEQFF. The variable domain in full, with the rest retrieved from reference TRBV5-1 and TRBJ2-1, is KAGVTQTPRYLIKTRGQQVTLSCSPISGHRSVSWYQQTPGQGLQFLFEYFSETQRNKGNFPGRFSGRQFSNSRSEMNVSTLELGDSALYLCASSEGRGYYNEQFFGPGTRLTVL.

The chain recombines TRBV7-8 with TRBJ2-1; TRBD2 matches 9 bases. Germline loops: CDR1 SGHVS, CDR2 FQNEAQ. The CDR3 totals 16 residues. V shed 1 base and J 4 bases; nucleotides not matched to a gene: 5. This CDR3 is CASSLGGGGGYNEQFF. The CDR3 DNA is TGTGCCAGCAGCTTAGGCGGGGGGGGCGGATACAATGAGCAGTTCTTC.

The CDR3 sequence is CASSEKAGRGGYTF. CDR3 DNA: TGTGCCAGCAGTGAAAAAGCAGGGAGGGGTGGCTACACCTTC. The genes are TRBV25-1 and TRBJ1-2; tentative D call: TRBD1 (5 bases). Trimming took 2 bases from V and 7 from J, leaving 14 bases between them. There are 14 residues in the CDR3. CDR1 is MGHDK, CDR2 SYGVNS, per germline.

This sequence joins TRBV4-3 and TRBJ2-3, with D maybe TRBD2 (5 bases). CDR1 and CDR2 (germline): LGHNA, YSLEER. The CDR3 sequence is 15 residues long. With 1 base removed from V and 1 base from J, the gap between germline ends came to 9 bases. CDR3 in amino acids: CASSQGGYGTDTQYF. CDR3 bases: TGCGCCAGCAGCCAAGGAGGGTACGGCACAGATACGCAGTATTTT.

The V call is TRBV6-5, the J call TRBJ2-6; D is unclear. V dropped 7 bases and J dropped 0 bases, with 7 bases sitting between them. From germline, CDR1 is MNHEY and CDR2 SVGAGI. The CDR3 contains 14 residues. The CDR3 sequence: CASNGFSGANVLTF. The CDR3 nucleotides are TGTGCCAGCAATGGCTTCTCTGGGGCCAACGTCCTGACTTTC.

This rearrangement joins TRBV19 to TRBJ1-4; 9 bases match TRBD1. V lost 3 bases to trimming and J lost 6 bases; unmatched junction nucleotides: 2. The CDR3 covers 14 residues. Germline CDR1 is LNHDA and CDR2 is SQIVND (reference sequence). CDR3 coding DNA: TGTGCCAGTAGTATGGGACAGGGAGATGAAAAACTGTTTTTT. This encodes CASSMGQGDEKLFF.

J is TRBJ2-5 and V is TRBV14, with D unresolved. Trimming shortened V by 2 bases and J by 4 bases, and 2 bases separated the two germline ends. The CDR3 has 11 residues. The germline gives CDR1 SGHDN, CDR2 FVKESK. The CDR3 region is CASSQLETQYF. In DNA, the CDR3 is TGTGCCAGCAGCCAACTAGAGACCCAGTACTTC.

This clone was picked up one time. CDR3 in amino acids: CASSQGPYSLSYNEQFF. The DNA of the CDR3 is TGCGCCAGCAGCCAGGGCCCTTATTCCCTCTCCTACAATGAGCAGTTCTTC. The chain links TRBV4-3 to TRBJ2-1; no firm D call. V shed 3 bases and J shed 0 bases, with 15 bases lying between them. The CDR3 has 17 residues. Germline CDR1 LGHNA, CDR2 YSLEER.

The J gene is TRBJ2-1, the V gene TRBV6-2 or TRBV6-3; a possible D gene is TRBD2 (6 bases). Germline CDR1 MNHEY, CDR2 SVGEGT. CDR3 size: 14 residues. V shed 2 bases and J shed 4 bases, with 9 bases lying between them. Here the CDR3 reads CASSYGTRYNEQFF. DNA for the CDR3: TGTGCCAGCAGTTACGGGACTCGTTACAATGAGCAGTTCTTC.

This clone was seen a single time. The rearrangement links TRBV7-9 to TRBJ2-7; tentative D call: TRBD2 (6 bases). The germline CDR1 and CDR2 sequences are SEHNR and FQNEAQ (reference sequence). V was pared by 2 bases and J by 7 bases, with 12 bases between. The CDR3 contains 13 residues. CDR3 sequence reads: CASSLTGVGEQYF. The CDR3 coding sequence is TGTGCCAGCAGCTTAACGGGGGTAGGGGAGCAGTACTTC.

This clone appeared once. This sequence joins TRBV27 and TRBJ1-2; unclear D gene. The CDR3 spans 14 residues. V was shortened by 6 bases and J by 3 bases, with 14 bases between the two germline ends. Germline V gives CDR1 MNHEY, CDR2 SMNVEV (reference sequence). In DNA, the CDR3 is TGTGCCAGCAGGAAAGTCGGGGATGACTATGGCTACACCTTC. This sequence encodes CASRKVGDDYGYTF.

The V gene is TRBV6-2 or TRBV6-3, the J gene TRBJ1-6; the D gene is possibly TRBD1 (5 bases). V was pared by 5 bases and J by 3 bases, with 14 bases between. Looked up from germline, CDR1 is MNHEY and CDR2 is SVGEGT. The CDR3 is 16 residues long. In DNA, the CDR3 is TGTGCCAGCAGTCCGAGACAGCTCTACTATAATTCACCCCTCCACTTT. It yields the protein CASSPRQLYYNSPLHF.

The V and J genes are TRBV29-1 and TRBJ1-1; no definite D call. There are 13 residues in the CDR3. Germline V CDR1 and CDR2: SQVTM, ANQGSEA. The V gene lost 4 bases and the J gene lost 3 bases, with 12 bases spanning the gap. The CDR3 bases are TGCAGCGTTGTAGCTCTGTGGGACACTGAAGCTTTCTTT. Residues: CSVVALWDTEAFF. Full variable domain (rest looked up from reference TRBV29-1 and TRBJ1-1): SAVISQKPSRDICQRGTSLTIQCQVDSQVTMMFWYRQQPGQSLTLIATANQGSEATYESGFVIDKFPISRPNLTFSTLTVSNMSPEDSSIYLCSVVALWDTEAFFGQGTRLTVV.

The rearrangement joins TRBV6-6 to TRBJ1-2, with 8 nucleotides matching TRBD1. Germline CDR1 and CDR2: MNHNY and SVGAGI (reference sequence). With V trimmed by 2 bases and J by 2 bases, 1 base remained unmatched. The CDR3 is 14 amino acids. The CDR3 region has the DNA TGTGCCAGCAGTTACACAGGGGGGAACTATGGCTACACCTTC. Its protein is CASSYTGGNYGYTF.

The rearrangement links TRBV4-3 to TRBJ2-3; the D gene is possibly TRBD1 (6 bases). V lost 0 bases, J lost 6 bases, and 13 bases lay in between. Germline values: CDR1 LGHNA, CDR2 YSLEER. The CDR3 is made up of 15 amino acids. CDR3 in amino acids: CASSQDGQGHDTQYF. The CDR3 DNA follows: TGCGCCAGCAGCCAAGATGGGCAGGGACACGATACGCAGTATTTT.

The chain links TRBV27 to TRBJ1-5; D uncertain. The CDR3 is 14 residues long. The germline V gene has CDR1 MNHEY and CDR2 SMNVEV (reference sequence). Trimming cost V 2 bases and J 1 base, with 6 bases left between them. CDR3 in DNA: TGTGCCAGCAGTTTAACGGAGAGCAATCAGCCCCAGCATTTT. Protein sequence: CASSLTESNQPQHF.

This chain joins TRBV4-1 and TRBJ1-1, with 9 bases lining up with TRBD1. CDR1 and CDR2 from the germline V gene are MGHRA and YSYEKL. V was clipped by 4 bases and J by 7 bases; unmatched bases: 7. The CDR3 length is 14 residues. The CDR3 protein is CASSPGQGELEAFF. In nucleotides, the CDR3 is TGCGCCAGCAGCCCGGGACAGGGCGAACTTGAAGCTTTCTTT.